The source of this TCR beta chain is a study of shared clonotypes between healthy human individuals. Study-wide background: Per donor, three plates held CD4 naive cells, three held CD4 memory, two held CD8 naive and one held CD8 memory.

Per germline, CDR1 SGHTA and CDR2 FQGNSA. This CDR3 spans 13 amino acids. General study findings and limits: The rarefaction results pointed to incomplete sorted-subset sequencing despite large depth. Clonotype sharing across several donors was observed for 4.5% to 6.5% of naive CD4 clonotypes. Non-shared clonotypes were found to have lower generation probabilities than the clonotypes that were shared by all four of the sorted-subset donors.

Using immunoSEQ multiplex PCR, the repertoire was profiled, and TCRdb retains in-frame clones only, with some absent. The sample has about 2 million clones, about 95% seen once; the top ten hold roughly 1%. Comment on this clone: Its antigen is still unknown.

Naive CD8 cells lacked CD45RO and underwent positive selection for CCR7, leaving out terminally differentiated effector memory CD45RA+ cells. The origin of this receptor is a man aged 18 to 29 in good health. This sequence joins TRBV7-2 and TRBJ2-3; weak D call: TRBD2 (6 bases). The sequenced material came from naive CD8+ T cells sorted from blood. CDR3 in DNA: TGTGTTACCGGGACTGTGATTACAGATACGCAGTATTTT. This sequence encodes CVTGTVITDTQYF.